This passage covers 15 T cell receptor beta chains from one sample sequenced in a study of blood T cell repertoires in COVID-19. This table comes from immunoSEQ multiplex PCR, and its TCRdb copy is limited to in-frame clones, with some not included. In the table there are some 220,000 clones, 70% to 90% of which are singletons. Specimen: peripheral blood. Receptors were obtained from a woman aged 70-85 years with COVID-19, enrolled during active disease.

The J gene is TRBJ1-1, the V gene TRBV19; D possibly corresponds to TRBD1 (6 bases). V lost 5 bases and J lost 1, with 8 bases in between. Germline loops: CDR1 LNHDA, CDR2 SQIVND (reference sequence). The CDR3 extends over 13 amino acids. Here the CDR3 DNA reads TGTGCCAGTAGTTGGACAGAGAACACTGAAGCTTTCTTT. Its translation: CASSWTENTEAFF.

In regard to this clone: This is likely a read error, given that the CDR3 carries no conserved phenylalanine or tryptophan at its end. No DNA is shown, since the ends of the CDR3 on it are uncertain; the CDR3 is the one TCRdb lists. This chain connects TRBV30 to TRBJ2-7; the table's D call, TRBD2, was not checked against the DNA. The CDR3 sequence runs 11 residues, both termini included. Germline-derived CDR1 and CDR2 are GTSNPN and SVGIG (reference sequence). CDR3 region: CAWSSGRGGSA.

V usage is TRBV10-3 and J usage is TRBJ2-1; 8 bases map to TRBD2. The CDR3 consists of 17 residues. The ends lost 6 bases at V and 5 bases at J; junction bases unmatched: 15. Germline-derived CDR1 and CDR2 are ENHRY and SYGVKD. Written as DNA, the CDR3 is TGTGCCATCAGGGATAGCGGGATCCCGCAAACACACAATGAGCAGTTCTTC. Protein product: CAIRDSGIPQTHNEQFF.

The V gene is TRBV10-3, the J gene TRBJ2-7, with 9 bases fitting TRBD2. J was trimmed by 3 bases and V by 3 bases; bases with no gene match: 3. The CDR3 loop spans 14 amino acids. Germline V gives CDR1 ENHRY, CDR2 SYGVKD. The CDR3 loop reads CAISDLAGDYEQYF. The CDR3 DNA reads TGTGCCATCAGTGATTTAGCGGGGGACTACGAGCAGTACTTC.

V gene TRBV9 combines with J gene TRBJ2-1, with 14 bases fitting TRBD2. Trimming removed 2 bases from V and 0 bases from J; junction bases left unmatched: 13. The CDR3 has 21 amino acids. Germline assignment: CDR1 SGDLS and CDR2 YYNGEE. Here the CDR3 DNA reads TGTGCCAGCAGCGTTTTCCTAGGGACTAGCGGGGGCCCAAGCTCCTACAATGAGCAGTTCTTC. Amino acid sequence: CASSVFLGTSGGPSSYNEQFF.

Here the CDR3 reads CASSESGTGMRNTIYF. CDR3 DNA: TGCGCCAGCAGTGAGTCGGGGACAGGGATGCGAAACACCATATATTTT. This chain links TRBV10-2 with TRBJ1-3; 9 bases map to TRBD1. The CDR3 runs to 16 residues. Germline V gives CDR1 WSHSY, CDR2 SAAADI. Trimming at V came to 0 bases and at J to 5 bases, leaving 5 bases not matched to a gene.

The genes are TRBV9 and TRBJ2-7; D might be TRBD1 (6 bases). The germline V gene has CDR1 SGDLS and CDR2 YYNGEE. V was pared by 4 bases and J by 3 bases, with 14 bases between. The CDR3 length is 14 residues. CDR3 residues: CASSSTAQGYEQYF. CDR3 DNA sequence: TGTGCCAGCAGCAGTACCGCACAGGGCTACGAGCAGTACTTC.

The V and J genes are TRBV6-5 and TRBJ1-6; the match to TRBD1 covers 7 bases. Germline trimming cut 6 bases from V and 5 bases from J; bases unmatched to any gene: 1. Germline V CDR1 and CDR2: MNHEY, SVGAGI. The CDR3 is 13 residues long. The CDR3: CASRTGNNSPLHF. DNA for the CDR3: TGTGCCAGCAGGACAGGGAATAATTCACCCCTCCACTTT.

The V gene is TRBV3-1 (or the pseudogene TRBV3-2), the J gene TRBJ1-6; a possible D gene is TRBD1 (5 bases). The CDR3 extends over 16 amino acids. Trimming took off 1 base at V and 8 bases at J, with 15 bases between the two ends. Per the germline V gene, CDR1 is LGHDT and CDR2 is YNNKEL (reference sequence). CDR3 nucleotide sequence: TGTGCCAGCAGCCAAGCTCCGGGACTCCAACATTCACCCCTCCACTTT. Translating it yields CASSQAPGLQHSPLHF.

The gene calls are TRBV10-3 and TRBJ1-2; 9 bases are a match to TRBD1. J lost 2 bases, V lost 2 bases, and 6 bases had no gene match. Germline V gene data show CDR1 as ENHRY and CDR2 as SYGVKD. The CDR3 has 16 residues. CDR3 in amino acids: CAISEDRGAGNYGYTF. CDR3 DNA sequence: TGTGCCATCAGTGAGGACAGGGGGGCGGGGAACTATGGCTACACCTTC.

This clone has a handful of counts. The chain carries TRBV7-3 and TRBJ1-1, with D perhaps matching TRBD1 (5 bases). CDR3 length: 13 amino acids. V was cut by 3 bases and J by 7 bases, with 12 bases left in between. CDR1 and CDR2 from the germline V gene are SGHTA and FQGTGA. CDR3 region: CASSFSLDSEAFF. The CDR3 DNA follows: TGTGCCAGCAGCTTTTCTTTAGACAGTGAAGCTTTCTTT.

The V call is TRBV3-1 (or the pseudogene TRBV3-2), the J call TRBJ2-5, with 10 nucleotides matching TRBD2. The junction had 5 bases not matched to a gene; V was cut back by 1 base and J by 3 bases. Germline-derived CDR1 and CDR2 are LGHDT and YNNKEL (reference sequence). This CDR3 has 16 residues. This chain's CDR3 is CASSQVKRGGKETQYF. The CDR3 DNA follows: TGTGCCAGCAGCCAAGTCAAGCGGGGGGGGAAAGAGACCCAGTACTTC.

The chain employs TRBV7-9 and TRBJ1-5; D is possibly TRBD1 (5 bases). Germline V gene data show CDR1 as SEHNR and CDR2 as FQNEAQ (reference sequence). Trimming shortened V by 4 bases and J by 2 bases, and 12 bases separated the two germline ends. This CDR3 contains 15 residues. For the CDR3, the DNA is TGTGCCAGCAGCTCACTTGGGGGGGGCAATCAGCCCCAGCATTTT. Its protein is CASSSLGGGNQPQHF.

The chain joins TRBV14 to TRBJ1-4, with D possibly matching TRBD1 (5 bases). The germline V gene has CDR1 SGHDN and CDR2 FVKESK. The CDR3 contains 16 residues. V was pared by 1 base and J by 6 bases, with 15 bases between. The CDR3 sequence: CASSQVGQGGDEKLFF. The CDR3 bases are TGTGCCAGCAGCCAAGTCGGTCAGGGCGGCGATGAAAAACTGTTTTTT.

The V call is TRBV12-5, the J call TRBJ2-1, with D possibly TRBD2 on 6 matching bases. V was cut by 5 bases and J by 10 bases, with 15 bases left in between. The CDR3 covers 13 residues. CDR1 and CDR2 (germline): LGHNT, FRNRAP. This CDR3 is CASGLPSVWEQFF. In DNA form, the CDR3 reads TGTGCTAGTGGTCTCCCTAGCGTTTGGGAGCAGTTCTTC. The full variable domain, completed using reference TRBV12-5 and TRBJ2-1, is DARVTQTPRHKVTEMGQEVTMRCQPILGHNTVFWYRQTMMQGLELLAYFRNRAPLDDSGMPKDRFSAEMPDATLATLKIQPSEPRDSAVYFCASGLPSVWEQFFGPGTRLTVL.